These T cell receptor beta chains were read from a single sample in a study of cytomegalovirus exposure and HLA in healthy donors. Repertoires were generated with immunoSEQ multiplex PCR, while TCRdb's copy carries only in-frame clones and drops some. The top ten clones hold roughly 2.3% of a sample with some 130,000 clones, approximately 80% of them seen once. The source material was PBMCs. The receptor set was obtained from a man between 25 and 39 years old in good health and CMV-seronegative. Each CDR3 is given with its conserved first and last residue. The D gene is left open where the match is weak. The size entry is marked missing in some rows and otherwise reads once, few, many or a size class.

D gene: TRBD2
clone size: NA
V gene: TRBV5-1
J gene: TRBJ2-7
CDR3 DNA: TGCGCCAGCAGCCCTCCTAGCGGGAGGAGCTCCTACGAGCAGTACTTC
CDR3 protein: CASSPPSGRSSYEQYF

D gene: TRBD1
clone size: once
V gene: TRBV7-9
J gene: TRBJ1-2
CDR3 DNA: TGTGCCAGCAGCTTACGGGACAGCCTACGTTATGGCTACACCTTC
CDR3 protein: CASSLRDSLRYGYTF

D gene: NA
clone size: NA
V gene: TRBV6-6
J gene: TRBJ2-1
CDR3 DNA: TGTGCCAGCAGTTACTCCATAGCAAATGAGCAGTTCTTC
CDR3 protein: CASSYSIANEQFF

D gene: TRBD1
clone size: NA
V gene: TRBV5-4
J gene: TRBJ1-1
CDR3 DNA: TGTGCCAGCAGCCCTAGGGGACAGGGGTTAAACACTGAAGCTTTCTTT
CDR3 protein: CASSPRGQGLNTEAFF

D gene: TRBD1
clone size: NA
V gene: TRBV5-1
J gene: TRBJ1-5
CDR3 DNA: TGCGCCAGCAGCTCGAAACCCCGGACAGGCCTGGTGTATAGCAATCAGCCCCAGCATTTT
CDR3 protein: CASSSKPRTGLVYSNQPQHF

D gene: TRBD1
clone size: NA
V gene: TRBV28
J gene: TRBJ1-2
CDR3 DNA: TGTGCCAGCAGATCCGGACAGGGGGCGAAGGGCTACACCTTC
CDR3 protein: CASRSGQGAKGYTF

D gene: TRBD1
clone size: NA
V gene: TRBV28
J gene: TRBJ1-1
CDR3 DNA: TGTGCCAGCAGAACTGGACAGGGCGACACTGAAGCTTTCTTT
CDR3 protein: CASRTGQGDTEAFF

D gene: TRBD1
clone size: few
V gene: TRBV19
J gene: TRBJ2-1
CDR3 DNA: TGTGCCAGTAGTACAATAAGACAGGGGGATTATTTACGCAATGAGCAGTTCTTC
CDR3 protein: CASSTIRQGDYLRNEQFF

D gene: NA
clone size: NA
V gene: TRBV18
J gene: TRBJ1-5
CDR3 DNA: TGTGCCAGCTCACGGTTTCAGAGCAATCAGCCCCAGCATTTT
CDR3 protein: CASSRFQSNQPQHF

D gene: NA
clone size: NA
V gene: TRBV6-1
J gene: TRBJ2-2
CDR3 DNA: TGTGCCAGCAGTAAAGAGGGGGTTAGAGTCGGGGAGCTGTTTTTT
CDR3 protein: CASSKEGVRVGELFF

D gene: TRBD1
clone size: NA
V gene: TRBV29-1
J gene: TRBJ1-2
CDR3 DNA: TGCAGCTACGACAGGGGGGACTATGGCTACACCTTC
CDR3 protein: CSYDRGDYGYTF

D gene: TRBD1
clone size: NA
V gene: TRBV27
J gene: TRBJ1-1
CDR3 DNA: TGTGCCAGCAGTTCCCCGGACAGGGGCTCTGAAGCTTTCTTT
CDR3 protein: CASSSPDRGSEAFF

D gene: TRBD2
clone size: NA
V gene: TRBV4-2
J gene: TRBJ2-5
CDR3 DNA: TGTGCCAGCAGCCCACACTCGTCCGCTAGCGGGGTCCAAGAGACCCAGTACTTC
CDR3 protein: CASSPHSSASGVQETQYF

D gene: TRBD1
clone size: NA
V gene: TRBV30
J gene: TRBJ1-5
CDR3 DNA: TGTGCCTGCAGCAGGGGGATTAGCAATCAGCCCCAGCATTTT
CDR3 protein: CACSRGISNQPQHF

D gene: NA
clone size: NA
V gene: TRBV6-4
J gene: TRBJ1-2
CDR3 DNA: TGTGCCAGCAGTGTCGCCGGGCAGGGGAACTATGGCTACACCTTC
CDR3 protein: CASSVAGQGNYGYTF

D gene: TRBD1
clone size: NA
V gene: TRBV2
J gene: TRBJ2-1
CDR3 DNA: TGTGCCAGCAGTCGACAGGGGCCAACCTACAATGAGCAGTTCTTC
CDR3 protein: CASSRQGPTYNEQFF

D gene: NA
clone size: NA
V gene: TRBV5-1
J gene: TRBJ2-5
CDR3 DNA: TGCGCCAGCAGCTTGGCCGCAGGGCTAGAGACCCAGTACTTC
CDR3 protein: CASSLAAGLETQYF

D gene: NA
clone size: many
V gene: TRBV29-1
J gene: TRBJ1-1
CDR3 DNA: TGCAGCGTTGATATGAACACTGAAGCTTTCTTT
CDR3 protein: CSVDMNTEAFF

D gene: TRBD1
clone size: NA
V gene: TRBV30
J gene: TRBJ2-1
CDR3 DNA: TGTGCCTGGAGATCCGCAGGGGGCAATGAGCAGTTCTTC
CDR3 protein: CAWRSAGGNEQFF

D gene: NA
clone size: NA
V gene: TRBV5-4
J gene: TRBJ2-5
CDR3 DNA: TGTGCCGGCAGCTTTGACAGCCAAGAGACCCAGTACTTC
CDR3 protein: CAGSFDSQETQYF

D gene: TRBD1
clone size: NA
V gene: TRBV7-2
J gene: TRBJ2-7
CDR3 DNA: TGTGCCAGCAGCCAACCCGGGACAGGGGGATTCGAGCAGTACTTC
CDR3 protein: CASSQPGTGGFEQYF

D gene: NA
clone size: NA
V gene: TRBV4-3
J gene: TRBJ2-2
CDR3 DNA: TGCGCCAGCAACAGGGAGTTATTCGCCGGGGAGCTGTTTTTT
CDR3 protein: CASNRELFAGELFF

D gene: NA
clone size: NA
V gene: TRBV19
J gene: TRBJ2-1
CDR3 DNA: TGTGCCAGTATATCGGGGTACAATGAGCAGTTCTTC
CDR3 protein: CASISGYNEQFF

D gene: NA
clone size: NA
V gene: TRBV7-2
J gene: TRBJ1-5
CDR3 DNA: TGTGCCAGCAGCCCCTGGGGCAGGGGAAATCAGCCCCAGCATTTT
CDR3 protein: CASSPWGRGNQPQHF

D gene: NA
clone size: NA
V gene: TRBV9
J gene: TRBJ2-1
CDR3 DNA: TGTGCCAGCAGCGTAGTTCGGGGTGAGCAGTTCTTC
CDR3 protein: CASSVVRGEQFF

D gene: TRBD2
clone size: few
V gene: TRBV28
J gene: TRBJ2-1
CDR3 DNA: TGTGCCAGCAGTTTACTACTAGCGTCCACCTACAATGAGCAGTTCTTC
CDR3 protein: CASSLLLASTYNEQFF

D gene: NA
clone size: once
V gene: TRBV5-6
J gene: TRBJ2-7
CDR3 DNA: TGTGCCAGCAGCTCCACGGGTGGCCACGAGCAGTACTTC
CDR3 protein: CASSSTGGHEQYF

D gene: TRBD1
clone size: NA
V gene: TRBV11-2
J gene: TRBJ1-2
CDR3 DNA: TGTGCCAGCAGCTTGACAGGGGCGCTTAATGGCTACACCTTC
CDR3 protein: CASSLTGALNGYTF

D gene: TRBD2
clone size: NA
V gene: TRBV5-6
J gene: TRBJ2-1
CDR3 DNA: TGTGCCAGCAGCTTGCCGGGACTAGCGGGAACTGAGCAGTTCTTC
CDR3 protein: CASSLPGLAGTEQFF

D gene: TRBD1
clone size: once
V gene: TRBV5-1
J gene: TRBJ2-5
CDR3 DNA: TGCGCCAGCAGCTTGACAGGGGGCAGGGAGACCCAGTACTTC
CDR3 protein: CASSLTGGRETQYF

D gene: NA
clone size: NA
V gene: TRBV19
J gene: TRBJ2-7
CDR3 DNA: TGTGCCAGTAGTACCCGGGACACACGTTTTTGGGAGCAGTACTTC
CDR3 protein: CASSTRDTRFWEQYF

D gene: NA
clone size: NA
V gene: TRBV7-2
J gene: TRBJ2-7
CDR3 DNA: TGTGCCAGCAGTCCAGGATCAGGGCCGTCCTACGAGCAGTACTTC
CDR3 protein: CASSPGSGPSYEQYF

D gene: NA
clone size: NA
V gene: TRBV2
J gene: TRBJ2-7
CDR3 DNA: TGTGCCACAGCGATGCGCTCCTACGAGCAGTACTTC
CDR3 protein: CATAMRSYEQYF

D gene: NA
clone size: NA
V gene: TRBV2
J gene: TRBJ2-1
CDR3 DNA: TGTGCCAGCAGTGGAGGTTTCAGCTCCTACAATGAGCAGTTCTTC
CDR3 protein: CASSGGFSSYNEQFF

D gene: TRBD2
clone size: NA
V gene: TRBV28
J gene: TRBJ2-3
CDR3 DNA: TGTGCCAGCACCCTGTCCATGCTAGCGGGCGAAGATACGCAGTATTTT
CDR3 protein: CASTLSMLAGEDTQYF

D gene: TRBD1
clone size: NA
V gene: TRBV29-1
J gene: TRBJ1-4
CDR3 DNA: TGCAGCGTTTGGGGACAGTTAAATGAAAAACTGTTTTTT
CDR3 protein: CSVWGQLNEKLFF

D gene: TRBD1
clone size: NA
V gene: TRBV28
J gene: TRBJ1-2
CDR3 DNA: TGTGCCAGCAGTACCCGGACAGGGGCTTATGGCTACACCTTC
CDR3 protein: CASSTRTGAYGYTF

D gene: TRBD2
clone size: NA
V gene: TRBV28
J gene: TRBJ2-3
CDR3 DNA: TGTGCCAGCCTAGGACTAGCGGGAGGGCCCGGTAGAGATACGCAGTATTTT
CDR3 protein: CASLGLAGGPGRDTQYF

D gene: TRBD2
clone size: NA
V gene: TRBV19
J gene: TRBJ2-7
CDR3 DNA: TGTGCCACCGGGGGGGATTACGAGCAGTACTTC
CDR3 protein: CATGGDYEQYF

D gene: NA
clone size: NA
V gene: TRBV18
J gene: TRBJ2-5
CDR3 DNA: TGTGCCAGCTCACCGGTAGGGGGAGAGACCCAGTACTTC
CDR3 protein: CASSPVGGETQYF

D gene: NA
clone size: NA
V gene: TRBV10-3
J gene: TRBJ2-3
CDR3 DNA: TGTGCCATCAGCCTTGAGGAAGATACGCAGTATTTT
CDR3 protein: CAISLEEDTQYF

D gene: TRBD1
clone size: once
V gene: TRBV9
J gene: TRBJ1-3
CDR3 DNA: TGTGCCAGCAGCAAGGACAGGGGAAACACCATATATTTT
CDR3 protein: CASSKDRGNTIYF